A selection of T cell receptor beta chains follows, all from one sample in a study of T cells in Graves' hyperthyroidism and ophthalmopathy. TCRdb re-called the multiplex PCR reads through MiXCR, storing one row per CDR3 protein. Here the sample spans hundreds of thousands of distinct CDR3 sequences, 35% to 40% being singletons. The specimen sequenced was blood. The receptors shown here come from a man between 18 and 29 years old with Graves' hyperthyroidism. Each CDR3 is given with its conserved first and last residue. D genes are given only for firm matches. Clone size is stated in some rows and not others, as once, few, many or a class when expanded.

TRBV15	18	many	TRBJ1-1	.	TGTGCCACCAGCAGAGACATACCAATCACAGGGCCGAACACTGAAGCTTTCTTT	CATSRDIPITGPNTEAFF
TRBV10-3	10	.	TRBJ1-2	.	TGTGCCATCTCGGACTCTGGAAACACCTTC	CAISDSGNTF
TRBV7-9	15	few	TRBJ1-4	.	TGTGCCGTTCCTTGGGGGGACTCCTCTAATGAAAAACTGTTTTTT	CAVPWGDSSNEKLFF
TRBV6-1	13	.	TRBJ2-5	.	TGTGCCATCAGCGGACTATTGGGAGAGACCCAGTACTTC	CAISGLLGETQYF
TRBV20-1	13	many	TRBJ2-5	TRBD2	TGCAGTGCTACGACTAGCCTCCAAGAGACCCAGTACTTC	CSATTSLQETQYF
TRBV7-2	13	.	TRBJ2-5	.	TGTGCCAGCAGCTTTGAGGCCGAAGAGACCCAGTACTTC	CASSFEAEETQYF
TRBV7-2	14	.	TRBJ2-5	TRBD1	TGTGCCAGCAGCAACGACAGGGATCAAGAGACCCAGTACTTC	CASSNDRDQETQYF
TRBV7-9	14	many	TRBJ1-5	.	TGTGCCAGCAGTCCAAGGACAGTCGATCAGCCCCAGCATTTT	CASSPRTVDQPQHF
TRBV9	15	.	TRBJ2-7	.	TGTGCCAGCAGCGTAGACACACTTTCCTCTTACGAGCAGTACTTC	CASSVDTLSSYEQYF
TRBV20-1	14	.	TRBJ1-5	.	TGCAGTGCTAGAGTGGGACGGACGGATCAGCCCCAGCATTTT	CSARVGRTDQPQHF
TRBV7-8	13	.	TRBJ2-2	.	TGTGCCAGCAGCCAGGCGGTGGCCGAGGAGCTGTTTTTT	CASSQAVAEELFF
TRBV6-1	15	.	TRBJ2-2	.	TGTGCCAGCAGGGAGCGGATCGCGAACACCGGGGAGCTGTTTTTT	CASRERIANTGELFF
TRBV29-1	13	many	TRBJ1-4	TRBD1	TGCAGCGTAAGGGACAGGGGGCGAGAAAAACTGTTTTTT	CSVRDRGREKLFF
TRBV7-9	14	.	TRBJ2-7	.	TGTGCCAGCAGCCAAGGGGACGGCACCTACGAGCAGTACTTC	CASSQGDGTYEQYF
TRBV7-9	16	.	TRBJ2-6	.	TGTGCCAGCAGCTCCGGGGGTCCCTCTGGGGCCAACGTCCTGACTTTC	CASSSGGPSGANVLTF
TRBV19	16	.	TRBJ2-2	TRBD2	TGTGCCAGTAGTATTACGACGGGAGGGCCTGACGGGGAGCTGTTTTTT	CASSITTGGPDGELFF
TRBV2	15	.	TRBJ1-2	.	TGTGCCAGCAGTGAAGCAAGACCGCCGTCGGATGGCTACACCTTC	CASSEARPPSDGYTF
TRBV29-1	12	few	TRBJ1-2	TRBD1	TGCAGCGTTGCCAGCGGGACAGGGAGCTACACCTTC	CSVASGTGSYTF
TRBV25-1	13	.	TRBJ1-2	TRBD1	TGTGCTCCCACGGACAGGGTCAGCTATGGCTACACCTTC	CAPTDRVSYGYTF
TRBV19	15	.	TRBJ2-1	.	TGTGCCAGTAGTATGAGTCAGGGGCCCTACAATGAGCAGTTCTTC	CASSMSQGPYNEQFF
TRBV6-6	13	.	TRBJ2-5	TRBD1	TGTGCCAGCAGCTCATACCGGGACAGGGAGCAGTACTTC	CASSSYRDREQYF
TRBV7-9	15	.	TRBJ2-5	.	TGTGCCAGCAGCCAAGAACCGGCCTCGGGCGGGACCCAGTACTTC	CASSQEPASGGTQYF
TRBV7-3	13	.	TRBJ2-5	TRBD1	TGTGCCAGCAGCTCGGGGACAGACGAGACCCAGTACTTC	CASSSGTDETQYF
TRBV10-3	14	many	TRBJ1-2	.	TGTGCCATCAGTTTAGGCGGGCTGGCGAATGGCTACACCTTC	CAISLGGLANGYTF
TRBV10-3	14	.	TRBJ1-6	TRBD1	TGTGCCATCAGTGAAAGTGGACAGGGGACACCCCTCCACTTT	CAISESGQGTPLHF
TRBV29-1	14	medium-sized	TRBJ1-1	.	TGCAGCGTAGACGCCAGGGGTAGAGGTACTGAAGCTTTCTTT	CSVDARGRGTEAFF
TRBV20-1	15	few	TRBJ2-7	.	TGCAGTGCCGAGAGTGCAGGGTTGAGCTCCTACGAGCAGTACTTC	CSAESAGLSSYEQYF
TRBV5-5	12	many	TRBJ2-5	.	TGTGCCAGCAGCGTGGAGGAGGAGACCCAGTACTTC	CASSVEEETQYF
TRBV5-6	14	few	TRBJ1-2	.	TGTGCCAGCAGCTTATATCGGGGAGGGTATGGCTACACCTTC	CASSLYRGGYGYTF
TRBV29-1	12	.	TRBJ1-1	.	TGCAGCTTGCGGGGGTTGAACACTGAAGCTTTCTTT	CSLRGLNTEAFF
TRBV20-1	17	few	TRBJ1-6	.	TGCAGTGCTAGCGACCACAGGGCAGTCTCCTATAATTCACCCCTCCACTTT	CSASDHRAVSYNSPLHF
TRBV14	13	many	TRBJ2-5	.	TGTGCCAGCAGCCCGGGGGGCGTCCAGACCCAGTACTTC	CASSPGGVQTQYF
TRBV20-1	14	many	TRBJ1-1	.	TGCAGTGCTAGGGCGGGGGGCGCGGACACTGAAGCTTTCTTT	CSARAGGADTEAFF
TRBV9	13	.	TRBJ1-2	.	TGTGCCAGCAGCGTGCGCCGGGACTATGGCTACACCTTC	CASSVRRDYGYTF
TRBV7-9	14	many	TRBJ1-5	.	TGTGCCAGCAGCTTAGATGCCGATAATCAGCCCCAGCATTTT	CASSLDADNQPQHF
TRBV4-1	14	.	TRBJ1-5	.	TGCGCCAGCAGCCAAGTGAGTCTGGGTCAGCCCCAGCATTTT	CASSQVSLGQPQHF
TRBV10-3	15	many	TRBJ1-1	.	TGTGCCATCAGTGAGATCATTAACTTGAACACTGAAGCTTTCTTT	CAISEIINLNTEAFF
TRBV29-1	12	.	TRBJ1-2	.	TGCAGCGTTGAATCTGGGAACTCTGGAAACACCTTC	CSVESGNSGNTF
TRBV10-2	16	many	TRBJ2-5	.	TGCGCCAGCAGTGAGTCAGAAGACAGAACCCAAGAGACCCAGTACTTC	CASSESEDRTQETQYF
TRBV6-5	15	.	TRBJ1-5	.	TGTGCCAGCATCCCCTCGGGAGGGGTTAATCAGCCCCAGCATTTT	CASIPSGGVNQPQHF
TRBV29-1	16	few	TRBJ1-1	TRBD1	TGCAGCGTTGGGCCTAGCCCTACCCAGGGGGACACTGAAGCTTTCTTT	CSVGPSPTQGDTEAFF
TRBV2	15	few	TRBJ2-7	.	TGTGCCAGCAGTCCGTGGGATGGGGGAGGCGGGAAGCAGTACTTC	CASSPWDGGGGKQYF
TRBV7-8	17	many	TRBJ1-5	.	TGTGCCAGCAGCTTAGGTCTTAGGCGGGGTAGCAATCAGCCCCAGCATTTT	CASSLGLRRGSNQPQHF
TRBV19	14	.	TRBJ2-7	.	TGTGCCAGTTCCTGGGACATAAACTCCTACGAGCAGTACTTC	CASSWDINSYEQYF
TRBV14	12	many	TRBJ1-1	.	TGTGCCAGCAGCGCACGGGAGCCGGATGCTTTCTTT	CASSAREPDAFF
TRBV12-3/TRBV12-4	15	.	TRBJ2-3	TRBD2	TGTGCCAGCAGCGTAGGGACTACTAGCACAGATACGCAGTATTTT	CASSVGTTSTDTQYF
TRBV12-3/TRBV12-4	11	.	TRBJ1-6	.	TGTGCCAGCAGTTTGGGGGCGTCCCTCCACTTT	CASSLGASLHF
TRBV6-5	14	few	TRBJ1-3	.	TGTGCCAGCAAACTCAGCAGCTCTGGAAACACCATATATTTT	CASKLSSSGNTIYF
TRBV7-8	16	.	TRBJ1-4	TRBD1	TGTGCCAGCAGCTTATACAGTTGGACAGGGGATGAAAAACTGTTTTTT	CASSLYSWTGDEKLFF
TRBV10-3	15	.	TRBJ2-1	TRBD2	TGTGCCGTTGGGTTTAACAGCGGGGACTACAATGAGCAGTTCTTC	CAVGFNSGDYNEQFF
TRBV29-1	13	many	TRBJ2-7	.	TGCAGCGTTGAAATGAAGAGCTCCTACGAGCAGTACTTC	CSVEMKSSYEQYF
TRBV20-1	14	many	TRBJ1-5	.	TGCAGTGCTAGAGAGGGGGGGCAAAGTCAGCCCCAGCATTTT	CSAREGGQSQPQHF
TRBV29-1	13	many	TRBJ1-2	.	TGCAGCGTTGAACCAGATCTCTCAGATGGCTACACCTTC	CSVEPDLSDGYTF
TRBV10-3	10	many	TRBJ2-7	.	TGTGCCATCGGGGGATCCGAGCAGTACTTC	CAIGGSEQYF
TRBV29-1	13	.	TRBJ1-2	TRBD1	TGCAGCCAAGATAGACAGGGCGTCTATGGCTACACCTTC	CSQDRQGVYGYTF
TRBV14	14	.	TRBJ1-4	.	TGTGCCAGCAGCCAAGACGGCAGAAATGAAAAACTGTTTTTT	CASSQDGRNEKLFF
TRBV20-1	15	.	TRBJ2-3	TRBD2	TGCAGTGCTAGCACCGGGACTAGCGGCACAGATACGCAGTATTTT	CSASTGTSGTDTQYF
TRBV6-5	13	few	TRBJ1-1	.	TGTGCCAGCAGTTACGGGGGTCACACTGAAGCTTTCTTT	CASSYGGHTEAFF
TRBV6-5	14	many	TRBJ2-2	.	TGTGCCAGCAGCTACGGACTGAACACCGGGGAGCTGTTTTTT	CASSYGLNTGELFF